This passage covers 31 T cell receptor beta chains from one sample sequenced in a study of T-cell reconstitution after alpha-beta-depleted transplantation in children. Unique molecular identifiers were incorporated into the prepared TCRbeta library. Using its own MiXCR run on the PCR reads, TCRdb lists one record per CDR3 protein. Altogether some 300,000 distinct CDR3 sequences are present, approximately 10% being singletons, with the ten largest covering approximately 2.3%. Sequencing was performed on PBMCs from the stem cell graft donor, taken from the stem cell graft. Source of these receptors: a human donor who donated a stem cell graft to a child with acute lymphoblastic leukemia.

This clonotype was counted between two and nine times. The chain links TRBV7-9 to TRBJ2-7; no clear D. V was clipped by 4 bases and J by 3 bases, with 13 bases between them. This CDR3 is 14 amino acids long. Germline V lookup: CDR1 SEHNR, CDR2 FQNEAQ (reference sequence). The chain's CDR3 is CASSSGSIDYEQYF. In DNA, the CDR3 is TGTGCCAGCAGCTCCGGTTCGATAGACTACGAGCAGTACTTC. Full variable domain (remainder filled in from reference TRBV7-9 and TRBJ2-7): DTGVSQNPRHKITKRGQNVTFRCDPISEHNRLYWYRQTLGQGPEFLTYFQNEAQLEKSRLLSDRFSAERPKGSFSTLEIQRTEQGDSAMYLCASSSGSIDYEQYFGPGTRLTVT.

This clonotype was recorded a few times. The J gene is TRBJ2-2, the V gene TRBV4-1; D uncertain. The CDR3 consists of 17 residues. V was pared by 0 bases and J by 7 bases, with 18 bases between. CDR1 and CDR2 from the germline V gene are MGHRA and YSYEKL. The CDR3, as DNA: TGCGCCAGCAGCCAAGATGCCCAGGCTGGATATAGCGGGGAGCTGTTTTTT. Protein product: CASSQDAQAGYSGELFF.

The chain uses TRBV28 and TRBJ1-5; D possibly corresponds to TRBD1 (5 bases). The CDR3 length is 17 residues. CDR1 and CDR2 (germline): MDHEN, SYDVKM. Trimming took 2 bases from V and 0 from J, leaving 14 bases between them. CDR3: CASSLRLGALSNQPQHF. The CDR3 DNA sequence: TGTGCCAGCAGTTTAAGGCTAGGGGCACTTAGCAATCAGCCCCAGCATTTT.

This clonotype was detected only a few times. The chain couples TRBV20-1 to TRBJ2-3; no clear D gene. The CDR3 runs 12 residues. Germline loops: CDR1 DFQATT, CDR2 SNEGSKA (reference sequence). V gave up 3 bases and J gave up 4 bases, with 8 bases separating them. CDR3 region: CSASVEPDTQYF. The CDR3 nucleotides read TGCAGTGCTAGCGTAGAACCAGATACGCAGTATTTT.

This chain connects TRBV10-3 to TRBJ2-3, with no clear D. The CDR3 loop spans 15 amino acids. The germline V gene has CDR1 ENHRY and CDR2 SYGVKD. The ends were cut back, 6 bases at V and 0 bases at J, with 13 bases in the middle. This CDR3 reads CAIRESSPSTDTQYF. The DNA of the CDR3 is TGTGCCATCAGGGAGAGCTCACCTAGCACAGATACGCAGTATTTT.

The V call is TRBV12-3 or TRBV12-4, the J call TRBJ1-2; 8 bases line up with TRBD1. The CDR3 length is 15 residues. The V and J ends lost 7 bases and 3 bases, in that order; junction bases with no gene match: 10. The CDR3 region has the DNA TGTGCCAGCACCAGTGGGGGACAGGATTACTATGGCTACACCTTC. Encoded protein: CASTSGGQDYYGYTF.

The chain joins TRBV12-3 or TRBV12-4 to TRBJ2-5; 8 bases are a match to TRBD2. V was pared by 6 bases and J by 1 base, with 7 bases of the junction left unmatched. This CDR3 has 15 amino acids. CDR3 in DNA: TGTGCCAGCAGCCCGGGGGGGGAAAGCCAAGAGACCCAGTACTTC. Its translation: CASSPGGESQETQYF.

A single count supports this clonotype. This chain links TRBV2 with TRBJ2-2; 8 bases fit TRBD1. The CDR3 is 16 residues long. Germline-derived CDR1 and CDR2 are SNHLY and FYNNEI. V shed 6 bases and J 3 bases; nucleotides not matched to a gene: 9. CDR3 DNA: TGTGCCAGCAGGGCAGGGGGCTTTTGGGACACCGGGGAGCTGTTTTTT. This encodes CASRAGGFWDTGELFF. Together with reference TRBV2 and TRBJ2-2, the CDR3 gives the full variable domain: EPEVTQTPSHQVTQMGQEVILRCVPISNHLYFYWYRQILGQKVEFLVSFYNNEISEKSEIFDDQFSVERPDGSNFTLKIRSTKLEDSAMYFCASRAGGFWDTGELFFGEGSRLTVL.

This clonotype occurred once. The chain links TRBV7-2 to TRBJ2-3; D remains ambiguous. Trimming pared 5 bases from V and 6 bases from J, leaving 12 bases between. Germline lookup yields CDR1 SGHTA and CDR2 FQGNSA. This CDR3 is built from 13 residues. The CDR3 coding sequence is TGTGCCAGCAGCCGTGACATCCGGGATACGCAGTATTTT. Protein sequence: CASSRDIRDTQYF.

The chain recombines TRBV15 with TRBJ1-2; possibly TRBD1 for D (5 bases). Trimming removed 0 bases from V and 4 bases from J, with 12 bases in between. The CDR3 runs 15 residues. Germline V CDR1 and CDR2: LNHNV, YYDKDF (reference sequence). The CDR3 DNA reads as TGTGCCACCAGCAGAGAGGGACTCTCGGGCTATGGCTACACCTTC. Its translation is CATSREGLSGYGYTF. The full variable domain, its missing parts supplied by reference TRBV15 and TRBJ1-2, is DAMVIQNPRYQVTQFGKPVTLSCSQTLNHNVMYWYQQKSSQAPKLLFHYYDKDFNNEADTPDNFQSRRPNTSFCFLDIRSPGLGDTAMYLCATSREGLSGYGYTFGSGTRLTVV.

This chain uses TRBV9 with TRBJ1-1; 8 bases align to TRBD1. Unmatched junction bases numbered 6, after V lost 4 bases and J lost 4 bases. The CDR3 is 14 residues long. CDR1 is SGDLS, CDR2 YYNGEE, per germline. CDR3 region: CASSPRQGLTEAFF. CDR3 bases: TGTGCCAGCAGCCCTCGACAGGGGCTCACTGAAGCTTTCTTT.

V and J are TRBV6-2 or TRBV6-3 and TRBJ2-2; D is possibly TRBD1 or TRBD2 (5 bases each). The V and J ends lost 6 bases and 1 base respectively, with 18 bases between them. Germline V CDR1 and CDR2: MNHEY, SVGEGT. This CDR3 region has 17 residues. The CDR3 coding sequence is TGTGCCAGCAGCCCGGATTTGTTGGGGGTGAACACCGGGGAGCTGTTTTTT. This codes for CASSPDLLGVNTGELFF.

There are many counts of this clonotype. The chain is built from TRBV12-3 or TRBV12-4 and TRBJ2-6; the D gene is possibly TRBD2 (6 bases). The V gene lost 4 bases and the J gene lost 4 bases, with 11 bases spanning the gap. The CDR3 extends over 15 amino acids. The CDR3 sequence is CASSSRGSGANVLTF. For the CDR3, the DNA is TGTGCCAGCAGTTCCCGGGGGTCGGGGGCCAACGTCCTGACTTTC.

This clonotype was picked up many times. The J gene is TRBJ1-5, the V gene TRBV7-6; possibly TRBD1 for D (5 bases). The ends were cut back, 5 bases at V and 0 bases at J, with 11 bases in the middle. The CDR3 length is 15 residues. The germline V gene encodes CDR1 SGHVS and CDR2 FNYEAQ. CDR3 in DNA: TGTGCCAGCAGCCCTGACGACAGTAGCAATCAGCCCCAGCATTTT. Translated, it gives CASSPDDSSNQPQHF.

This clonotype was picked up many times. The V gene is TRBV5-1, the J gene TRBJ2-7, with TRBD2 identical over 7 bases. This CDR3 comprises 17 residues. Trimming at V came to 1 base and at J to 4 bases, leaving 14 bases not matched to a gene. From germline, CDR1 is SGHRS and CDR2 YFSETQ. CDR3 nucleotides: TGCGCCAGCAGCTTGACGGGAGGCCAAGTGGGATCTTACGAGCAGTACTTC. It specifies CASSLTGGQVGSYEQYF.

This clonotype was seen more than once but under ten times. This CDR3 reads CASSSGPSRTDTQYF. In nucleotides, the CDR3 is TGTGCCAGCAGCTCTGGACCGTCCCGCACAGATACGCAGTATTTT. This rearrangement joins TRBV7-2 to TRBJ2-3; D uncertain. The germline V and J ends were trimmed by 4 bases and 1 base, with 12 bases remaining between them. The germline CDR1 and CDR2 sequences are SGHTA and FQGNSA. This CDR3 region has 15 residues.

V and J are TRBV7-2 and TRBJ2-1, with D unresolved. CDR1 and CDR2 (germline): SGHTA, FQGNSA. This CDR3 contains 14 residues. V was pared by 0 bases and J by 2 bases, with 5 bases between. Here the CDR3 DNA reads TGTGCCAGCAGCTTAGCGACAACCTACAATGAGCAGTTCTTC. Amino acids: CASSLATTYNEQFF. Combining the CDR3 with reference TRBV7-2 and TRBJ2-1 gives the whole variable domain GAGVSQSPSNKVTEKGKDVELRCDPISGHTALYWYRQSLGQGLEFLIYFQGNSAPDKSGLPSDRFSAERTGGSVSTLTIQRTQQEDSAVYLCASSLATTYNEQFFGPGTRLTVL.

V gene TRBV5-1 combines with J gene TRBJ2-1, with 7 bases that match TRBD1. J gave up 7 bases and V 0 bases, and 7 bases lay outside the gene matches. Germline CDR1 is SGHRS and CDR2 is YFSETQ. The CDR3 has 15 residues. The DNA of the CDR3 is TGCGCCAGCAGCTTGGGCCAGGGGGATTGGAATGAGCAGTTCTTC. This gives the protein CASSLGQGDWNEQFF.

This clonotype occurred many times. This chain joins TRBV12-3 or TRBV12-4 and TRBJ2-1, with D unresolved. Trimming shortened V by 1 base and J by 3 bases, and 4 bases separated the two germline ends. This CDR3 contains 13 residues. Here the CDR3 DNA reads TGTGCCAGCAGTTTAGTTTACTACAATGAGCAGTTCTTC. It specifies CASSLVYYNEQFF.

This clonotype was counted a few times. The rearrangement uses TRBV7-2 and TRBJ2-7; the D gene could be TRBD1 or TRBD2 (5 bases each). V lost 7 bases, J lost 6 bases, and 19 bases lay in between. Germline V gives CDR1 SGHTA, CDR2 FQGNSA. The CDR3 is made up of 14 amino acids. The CDR3 bases are TGTGCCAGCAATAAATCACCAGGGACCAGCGAGCAGTACTTC. Translating gives CASNKSPGTSEQYF.

This clonotype was counted ten times or more. The J gene is TRBJ2-1, the V gene TRBV28, with D perhaps matching TRBD1 or TRBD2 (5 bases each). The CDR3 is 15 residues long. V lost 5 bases and J lost 3, with 14 bases in between. Germline CDR1 is MDHEN and CDR2 is SYDVKM. The chain's CDR3 is CASSPGPLDYNEQFF. Written as DNA, the CDR3 is TGTGCCAGCAGTCCGGGACCCTTGGACTACAATGAGCAGTTCTTC. The entire variable domain, with the rest obtained from reference TRBV28 and TRBJ2-1, is as follows: DVKVTQSSRYLVKRTGEKVFLECVQDMDHENMFWYRQDPGLGLRLIYFSYDVKMKEKGDIPEGYSVSREKKERFSLILESASTNQTSMYLCASSPGPLDYNEQFFGPGTRLTVL.

The V and J genes are TRBV5-5 and TRBJ2-7; the match to TRBD2 covers 11 bases. The CDR3 length is 16 residues. With 3 bases clipped from V and 5 bases from J, the junction kept 10 bases outside the gene matches. CDR1 SGHKS and CDR2 YYEKEE come from the germline V gene (reference sequence). DNA for the CDR3: TGTGCCAGCAGCTGGGGACTAGCGGCGAACATCGACGAGCAGTACTTC. Translated: CASSWGLAANIDEQYF.

The chain recombines TRBV4-2 with TRBJ2-1, with D hard to call. The V end lost 4 bases, the J end lost 3 bases, and 13 bases lay between the germline ends. This CDR3 spans 15 amino acids. From germline, CDR1 is LGHNA and CDR2 YNFKEQ. The CDR3 reads CASSPTLADYNEQFF. The CDR3 DNA reads TGTGCCAGCAGCCCGACGTTGGCAGACTACAATGAGCAGTTCTTC.

This chain joins TRBV5-1 and TRBJ2-7; 9 bases map to TRBD1. This CDR3 region has 14 residues. CDR1 is SGHRS and CDR2 is YFSETQ in the germline V gene. V lost 4 bases and J lost 3; bases outside the gene matches: 5. CDR3 sequence reads: CASSNPGQGYEQYF. The CDR3 nucleotides read TGCGCCAGCAGCAACCCGGGACAGGGCTACGAGCAGTACTTC.

This clonotype turned up a few times. The chain links TRBV4-3 to TRBJ2-4, with D tentatively TRBD2 (6 bases). V was clipped by 0 bases and J by 2 bases, with 17 bases between them. The CDR3 spans 18 residues. Germline loops: CDR1 LGHNA, CDR2 YSLEER. CDR3 bases: TGCGCCAGCAGCCAAGATTCGGTGGGAGGTATATCCAAAAACATTCAGTACTTC. Translated, it gives CASSQDSVGGISKNIQYF.

Written as DNA, the CDR3 is TGCGCCAGCAGCCAAGTGACTAGCGGAACAAACAATGAGCAGTTCTTC. Protein sequence: CASSQVTSGTNNEQFF. The gene calls are TRBV4-3 and TRBJ2-1; TRBD2 matches at 9 bases. This CDR3 has 16 residues. Trimming at V came to 1 base and at J to 5 bases, leaving 6 bases not matched to a gene. Germline V gene sequence: CDR1 LGHNA, CDR2 YSLEER.

This clonotype has a handful of counts. This chain connects TRBV27 to TRBJ2-1; a weak D match, TRBD2 (6 bases). This CDR3 region has 12 residues. Per germline, CDR1 MNHEY and CDR2 SMNVEV (reference sequence). The V gene lost 2 bases and the J gene lost 8 bases, with 7 bases spanning the gap. CDR3 region: CASSLQRDEQFF. CDR3 nucleotides: TGTGCCAGCAGTTTACAGCGGGATGAGCAGTTCTTC.

This clonotype was detected ten times or more. The chain couples TRBV29-1 to TRBJ2-5; TRBD1 matches 9 bases. V shed 6 bases, J shed 5 bases, and the junction held 10 bases outside the gene matches. This CDR3 is 14 amino acids long. CDR1 is SQVTM and CDR2 is ANQGSEA in the germline V gene. CDR3 in DNA: TGCAGCGTAAGGACAGGGGTCCAGAGGGAGACCCAGTACTTC. The encoded protein is CSVRTGVQRETQYF.

This clonotype has a handful of counts. V and J are TRBV9 and TRBJ2-2; the D is unclear. The CDR3 is 12 residues long. Germline loops: CDR1 SGDLS, CDR2 YYNGEE. V was shortened by 0 bases and J by 8 bases, with 5 bases between the two germline ends. The DNA for the CDR3 is TGTGCCAGCAGCGTAGTTCAGGGGGAGCTGTTTTTT. It codes for CASSVVQGELFF.

This clonotype was seen more than once but under ten times. J is TRBJ1-1 and V is TRBV6-5; D gene ambiguous. Per germline, CDR1 MNHEY and CDR2 SVGAGI. V was shortened by 11 bases and J by 1 base, with 8 bases between the two germline ends. The CDR3 consists of 11 residues. CDR3 nucleotide sequence: TGTGCCGCGACCGGGAACACTGAAGCTTTCTTT. It yields the protein CAATGNTEAFF.

This rearrangement joins TRBV10-3 to TRBJ2-7, with 10 bases lining up with TRBD2. This CDR3 has 17 amino acids. Trimming removed 0 bases from V and 5 bases from J; junction bases left unmatched: 10. Germline loops: CDR1 ENHRY, CDR2 SYGVKD. In DNA, the CDR3 is TGTGCCATCAGTGAGTCCCAAATCCTAGCGGGAGAAGACGAGCAGTACTTC. This encodes CAISESQILAGEDEQYF.